These T cell receptor beta chains were read from a single sample in a study of T cells expressing NK-cell markers. Reprocessing the 5' RACE reads, TCRdb reports a single entry for every CDR3 protein and omits DNA. Its clone listing holds about 430,000 distinct CDR3 sequences. The specimen was blood T cells: a sorted CD56 or NKG2C T cell subset, CD4+ or CD8+ T cells, or bulk PBMC T cells (not recorded which). These receptors came from a woman between 50 and 59 years old in good health. Each CDR3 is given with its conserved first and last residue. Fields, in order: J gene, V gene, CDR3 length, CDR3 protein.

J: TRBJ2-1; V: TRBV20-1; length: 12; CDR3: CRGGTSGREQFF
J: TRBJ2-1; V: TRBV27; length: 16; CDR3: CASSGQGPYVFNEQFF
J: TRBJ1-2; V: TRBV5-1; length: 13; CDR3: CASSLEAGKSYTF
J: TRBJ2-1; V: TRBV11-2; length: 17; CDR3: CASSSGGGRNSYNEQFF
J: TRBJ2-5; V: TRBV27; length: 13; CDR3: CASTSGTSETQYF
J: TRBJ2-2; V: TRBV25-1; length: 16; CDR3: CASSEGTSGIGRELFF
J: TRBJ1-5; V: TRBV5-4; length: 14; CDR3: CASSWWGVNQPQHF
J: TRBJ2-1; V: TRBV5-1; length: 14; CDR3: CASSLLARNNEQFF
J: TRBJ2-2; V: TRBV7-2; length: 17; CDR3: CASSLVRINPNTGELFF
J: TRBJ2-5; V: TRBV6-2/TRBV6-3; length: 16; CDR3: CASSYSGSGAQETQYF
J: TRBJ1-1; V: TRBV9; length: 17; CDR3: CASSVARQARRDTEAFF
J: TRBJ2-1; V: TRBV30; length: 16; CDR3: CAWSVKVGLAGEEQFF
J: TRBJ1-2; V: TRBV29-1; length: 13; CDR3: CSVEPAGRGGYTF
J: TRBJ2-1; V: TRBV2; length: 14; CDR3: CASGSGQPHNEQFF
J: TRBJ2-5; V: TRBV29-1; length: 11; CDR3: CSVPVGETQYF
J: TRBJ2-5; V: TRBV6-5; length: 17; CDR3: CASGLRVAGGRGETQYF
J: TRBJ2-1; V: TRBV7-6; length: 19; CDR3: CASSISGFGGSDSYNEQFF
J: TRBJ2-3; V: TRBV10-3; length: 15; CDR3: CASKTGLAGTDTQYF
J: TRBJ1-1; V: TRBV2; length: 13; CDR3: CASQSDMNTEAFF
J: TRBJ1-5; V: TRBV6-2/TRBV6-3; length: 15; CDR3: CASSYSSRGRQPQHF
J: TRBJ2-7; V: TRBV7-9; length: 19; CDR3: CASSRLPGQGIPSSYEQYF
J: TRBJ1-2; V: TRBV5-6; length: 13; CDR3: CASSRGQARGYTF
J: TRBJ2-1; V: TRBV7-3; length: 13; CDR3: CASSNNPGLVLFF
J: TRBJ2-1; V: TRBV19; length: 15; CDR3: CASSMGDRDSGEQFF
J: TRBJ2-1; V: TRBV5-1; length: 19; CDR3: CASSLMGLAGEMSYNEQFF
J: TRBJ1-4; V: TRBV4-1; length: 16; CDR3: CASSHDPTGVNEKLFF
J: TRBJ1-2; V: TRBV20-1; length: 14; CDR3: CSASTTGTNYGYTF
J: TRBJ2-7; V: TRBV28; length: 15; CDR3: CASSFATFITYEQYF
J: TRBJ1-3; V: TRBV29-1; length: 12; CDR3: CSVRTGGNTIYF
J: TRBJ1-1; V: TRBV19; length: 13; CDR3: CASRVGTGAEAFF
J: TRBJ2-2; V: TRBV6-5; length: 16; CDR3: CASSYSTTLDTGELFF
J: TRBJ2-7; V: TRBV7-8; length: 14; CDR3: CASSLASGSPPQYF
J: TRBJ2-3; V: TRBV12-3/TRBV12-4; length: 13; CDR3: CASVGSEVDTQYF
J: TRBJ2-5; V: TRBV12-3/TRBV12-4; length: 14; CDR3: CASSPTRGAGTQYF
J: TRBJ1-2; V: TRBV12-3/TRBV12-4; length: 11; CDR3: CASGRMDGYTF
J: TRBJ2-7; V: TRBV29-1; length: 14; CDR3: CSVAAGLADYEQYF
J: TRBJ2-1; V: TRBV12-3/TRBV12-4; length: 14; CDR3: CASSFPYFGAEQFF
J: TRBJ1-1; V: TRBV9; length: 14; CDR3: CASSVGGVRTEAFF
J: TRBJ1-6; V: TRBV20-1; length: 15; CDR3: CSARTDNLDNSPLHF
J: TRBJ2-3; V: TRBV4-2; length: 16; CDR3: CASSREGPSSTDTQYF
J: TRBJ1-5; V: TRBV7-8; length: 15; CDR3: CASSLVAGALQPQHF
J: TRBJ1-2; V: TRBV29-1; length: 11; CDR3: CSVRDTGSYTF
J: TRBJ1-2; V: TRBV6-5; length: 13; CDR3: CASSYRTNYGYTF
J: TRBJ1-2; V: TRBV3-1; length: 15; CDR3: CASSPTAVTNYGYTF
J: TRBJ2-3; V: TRBV12-3/TRBV12-4; length: 15; CDR3: CASTGGTSGPDTQYF
J: TRBJ2-3; V: TRBV6-5; length: 14; CDR3: CASSPTSGLDTQYF
J: TRBJ1-3; V: TRBV21-1; length: 13; CDR3: CASGGGVGNTIYF
J: TRBJ2-7; V: TRBV7-6; length: 12; CDR3: CASSGGHYEQYF